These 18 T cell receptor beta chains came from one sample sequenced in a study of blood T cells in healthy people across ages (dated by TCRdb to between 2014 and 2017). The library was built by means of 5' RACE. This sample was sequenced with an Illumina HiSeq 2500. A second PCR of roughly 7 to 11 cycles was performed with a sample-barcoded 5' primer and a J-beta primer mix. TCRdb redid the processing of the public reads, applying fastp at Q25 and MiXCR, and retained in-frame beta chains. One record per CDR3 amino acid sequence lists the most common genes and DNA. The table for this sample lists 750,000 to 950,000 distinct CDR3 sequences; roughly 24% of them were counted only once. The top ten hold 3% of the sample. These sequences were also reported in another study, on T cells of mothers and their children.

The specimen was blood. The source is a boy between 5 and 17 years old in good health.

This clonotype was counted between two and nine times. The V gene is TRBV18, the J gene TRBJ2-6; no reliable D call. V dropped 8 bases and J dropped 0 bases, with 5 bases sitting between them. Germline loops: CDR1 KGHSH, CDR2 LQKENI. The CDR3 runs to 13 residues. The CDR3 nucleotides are TGTGCCAGCGCTCCCTCTGGGGCCAACGTCCTGACTTTC. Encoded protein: CASAPSGANVLTF.

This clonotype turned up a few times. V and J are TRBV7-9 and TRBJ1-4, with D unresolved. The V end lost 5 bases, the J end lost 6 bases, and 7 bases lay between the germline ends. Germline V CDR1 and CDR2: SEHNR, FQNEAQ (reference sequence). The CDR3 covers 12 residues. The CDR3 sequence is CASSRWDEKLFF. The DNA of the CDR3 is TGTGCCAGCAGCCGCTGGGATGAAAAACTGTTTTTT.

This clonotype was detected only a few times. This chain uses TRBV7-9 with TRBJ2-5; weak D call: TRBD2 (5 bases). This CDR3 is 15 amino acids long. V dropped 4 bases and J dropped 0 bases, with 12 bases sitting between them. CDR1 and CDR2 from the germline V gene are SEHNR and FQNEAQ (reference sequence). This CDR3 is CASSSSGRYQETQYF. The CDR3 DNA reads TGTGCCAGCAGCTCTTCGGGAAGGTACCAAGAGACCCAGTACTTC.

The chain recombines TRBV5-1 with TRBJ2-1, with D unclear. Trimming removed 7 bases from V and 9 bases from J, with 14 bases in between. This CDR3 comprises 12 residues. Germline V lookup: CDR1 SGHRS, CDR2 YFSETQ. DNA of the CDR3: TGCGCCAGCGGATACCCGGTGGGTGAGCAGTTCTTC. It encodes CASGYPVGEQFF.

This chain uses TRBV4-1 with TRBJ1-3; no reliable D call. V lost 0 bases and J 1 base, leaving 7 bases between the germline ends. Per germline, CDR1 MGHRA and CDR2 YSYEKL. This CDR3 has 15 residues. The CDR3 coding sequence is TGCGCCAGCAGCCAAGATACGGGGTCTGGAAACACCATATATTTT. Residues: CASSQDTGSGNTIYF.

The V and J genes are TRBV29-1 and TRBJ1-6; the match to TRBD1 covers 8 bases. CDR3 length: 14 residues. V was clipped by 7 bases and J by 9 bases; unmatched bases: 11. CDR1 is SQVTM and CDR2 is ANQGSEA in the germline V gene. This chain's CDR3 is CSAIGQGGGSPLHF. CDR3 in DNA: TGCAGCGCAATAGGACAGGGTGGCGGTTCACCCCTCCACTTT.

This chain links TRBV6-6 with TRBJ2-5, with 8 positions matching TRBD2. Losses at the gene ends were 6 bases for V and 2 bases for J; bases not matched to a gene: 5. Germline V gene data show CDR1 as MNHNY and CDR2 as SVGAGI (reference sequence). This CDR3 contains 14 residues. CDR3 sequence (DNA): TGTGCCAGCAGGGGGAGCGGGAGACAAGAGACCCAGTACTTC. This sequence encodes CASRGSGRQETQYF.

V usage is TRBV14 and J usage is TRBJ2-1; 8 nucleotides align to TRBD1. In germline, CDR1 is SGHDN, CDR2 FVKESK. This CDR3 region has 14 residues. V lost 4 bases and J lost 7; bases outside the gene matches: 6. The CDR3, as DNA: TGTGCCAGCAGCCCAGGGGGCCGGTGGAATGAGCAGTTCTTC. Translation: CASSPGGRWNEQFF.

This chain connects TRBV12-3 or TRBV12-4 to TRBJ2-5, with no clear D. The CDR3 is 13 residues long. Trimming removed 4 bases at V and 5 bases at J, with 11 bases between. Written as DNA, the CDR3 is TGTGCCAGCAGTTCGCCCCCCCCGGAGACCCAGTACTTC. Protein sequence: CASSSPPPETQYF.

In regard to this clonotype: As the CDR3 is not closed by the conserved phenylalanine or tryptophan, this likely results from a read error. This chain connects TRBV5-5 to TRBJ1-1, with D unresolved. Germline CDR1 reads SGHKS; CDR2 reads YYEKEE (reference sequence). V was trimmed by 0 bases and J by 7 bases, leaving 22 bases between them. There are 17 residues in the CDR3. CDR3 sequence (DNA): TGTGCCAGCAGCTTGGATCTGACTCGGACGCTTCGTCGTGAAGCTTTCCTT. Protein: CASSLDLTRTLRREAFL.

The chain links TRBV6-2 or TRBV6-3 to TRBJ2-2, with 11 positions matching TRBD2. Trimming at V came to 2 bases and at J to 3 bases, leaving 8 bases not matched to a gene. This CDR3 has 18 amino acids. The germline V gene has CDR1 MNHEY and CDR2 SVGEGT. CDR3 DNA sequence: TGTGCCAGCAGTTACCCACTAGCGGGGGCCCGGGACACCGGGGAGCTGTTTTTT. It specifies CASSYPLAGARDTGELFF.

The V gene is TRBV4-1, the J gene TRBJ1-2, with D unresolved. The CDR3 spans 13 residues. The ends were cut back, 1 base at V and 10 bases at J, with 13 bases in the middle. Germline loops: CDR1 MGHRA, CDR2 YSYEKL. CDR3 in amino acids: CASSQAAGSYYTF. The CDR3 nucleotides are TGCGCCAGCAGCCAAGCTGCCGGGTCCTACTACACCTTC.

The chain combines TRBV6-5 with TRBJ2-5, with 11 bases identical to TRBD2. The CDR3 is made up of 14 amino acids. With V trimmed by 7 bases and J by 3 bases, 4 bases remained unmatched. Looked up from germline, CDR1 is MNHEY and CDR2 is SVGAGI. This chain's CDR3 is CASTELAGEETQYF. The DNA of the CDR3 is TGTGCCAGCACCGAACTAGCGGGGGAAGAGACCCAGTACTTC.

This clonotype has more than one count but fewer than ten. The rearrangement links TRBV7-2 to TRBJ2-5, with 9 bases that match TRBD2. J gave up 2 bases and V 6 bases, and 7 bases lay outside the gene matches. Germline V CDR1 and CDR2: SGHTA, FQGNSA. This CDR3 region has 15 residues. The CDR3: CASSGTSRRQETQYF. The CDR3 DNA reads TGTGCCAGCAGTGGGACTAGCAGACGACAAGAGACCCAGTACTTC.

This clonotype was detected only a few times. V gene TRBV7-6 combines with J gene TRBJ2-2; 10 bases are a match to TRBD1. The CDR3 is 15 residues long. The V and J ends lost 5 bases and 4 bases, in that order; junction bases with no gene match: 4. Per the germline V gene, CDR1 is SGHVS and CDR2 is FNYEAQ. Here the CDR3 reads CASSPGTGATGELFF. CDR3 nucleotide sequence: TGTGCCAGCAGCCCCGGGACAGGGGCCACCGGGGAGCTGTTTTTT.

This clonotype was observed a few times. CDR3 residues: CASSQILAGYHNEQFF. DNA of the CDR3: TGTGCCAGCAGCCAGATTTTGGCGGGGTATCACAATGAGCAGTTCTTC. The chain carries TRBV4-2 and TRBJ2-5, with D perhaps TRBD2 (6 bases). The J call may be faulty, since TRBJ2-1 better matches the DNA end. CDR1 is LGHNA and CDR2 is YNFKEQ in the germline V gene. This CDR3 spans 16 amino acids.

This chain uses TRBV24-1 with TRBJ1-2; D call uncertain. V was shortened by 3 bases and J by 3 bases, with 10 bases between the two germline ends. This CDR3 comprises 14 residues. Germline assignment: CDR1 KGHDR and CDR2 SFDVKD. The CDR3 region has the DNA TGTGCCACCAGTGATGGTTCCAGAGACTATGGCTACACCTTC. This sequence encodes CATSDGSRDYGYTF.

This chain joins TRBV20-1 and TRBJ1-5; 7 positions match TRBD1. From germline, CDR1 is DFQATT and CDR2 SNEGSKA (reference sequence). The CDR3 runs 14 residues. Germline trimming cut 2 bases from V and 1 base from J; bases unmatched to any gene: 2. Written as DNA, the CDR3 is TGCAGTGCTAGAAAAGGGGGCAGCAATCAGCCCCAGCATTTT. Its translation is CSARKGGSNQPQHF.